The rows below give T cell receptor beta chains drawn from one sample of a study of shared clonotypes between healthy human individuals. Profiling relied on immunoSEQ multiplex PCR, and the TCRdb table lists in-frame clones only, not all of them. The table includes some 740,000 clones, nearly 95% detected once. Sequencing was performed on naive CD8+ T cells sorted from blood. The receptor set was obtained from a man younger than 45 in good health. Each CDR3 is given without its conserved first and last residue. Fields, in order: V gene, J gene, CDR3 protein.

V: TRBV18; J: TRBJ1-1; CDR3: ASSPPPGQYNTEAF
V: TRBV4-2; J: TRBJ2-6; CDR3: ASSHGQAIFTDSGANVLT
V: TRBV28; J: TRBJ1-2; CDR3: ASSSSDRPDFYGYT
V: TRBV13; J: TRBJ2-5; CDR3: ASSPGQGDLGSTQY
V: TRBV29-1; J: TRBJ2-1; CDR3: SVEDSGQTYNEQF
V: TRBV7-2; J: TRBJ2-2; CDR3: ASSLWISPGGELF
V: TRBV7-8; J: TRBJ2-5; CDR3: ASSLLSAGRVQETQY
V: TRBV6-6; J: TRBJ2-7; CDR3: ASSPSGGEQY
V: TRBV5-4; J: TRBJ1-1; CDR3: ASSRGGGTEAF
V: TRBV5-1; J: TRBJ2-2; CDR3: ASSSSGFGELF
V: TRBV5-6; J: TRBJ2-1; CDR3: ASSSRRVINEQF
V: TRBV7-9; J: TRBJ2-4; CDR3: ASSSRQGGKKLAKNIQY
V: TRBV21-1; J: TRBJ1-4; CDR3: ASSKPDRAHYKKLF
V: TRBV25-1; J: TRBJ2-3; CDR3: ASSPHSTDTQY
V: TRBV7-8; J: TRBJ2-3; CDR3: ASSLVVLAADTQY
V: TRBV29-1; J: TRBJ2-5; CDR3: SVSGSPAGQETQY
V: TRBV28; J: TRBJ1-1; CDR3: ASSPTRGSGANTEAF
V: TRBV28; J: TRBJ2-7; CDR3: ASKEGSYEQY
V: TRBV2; J: TRBJ2-1; CDR3: ASTGTSGTAYNEQF
V: TRBV5-1; J: TRBJ2-5; CDR3: ASSLENQETQY
V: TRBV7-9; J: TRBJ2-7; CDR3: ASSLVSSLEQY
V: TRBV30; J: TRBJ2-3; CDR3: AWVPSEVFPSTDTQY
V: TRBV9; J: TRBJ1-1; CDR3: ASSPEGHPNTEAF
V: TRBV30; J: TRBJ2-3; CDR3: AWTWGETTDTQY
V: TRBV6-5; J: TRBJ2-7; CDR3: ASSPGGDEQY
V: TRBV29-1; J: TRBJ2-2; CDR3: SVVTGFGTGELF
V: TRBV19; J: TRBJ1-1; CDR3: ASSIVIVQGTEAF
V: TRBV7-9; J: TRBJ2-1; CDR3: ASSPKVAVLYNEQF
V: TRBV27; J: TRBJ1-5; CDR3: ASSSRDRGNQPQH
V: TRBV9; J: TRBJ1-4; CDR3: ASSPRPGQGEGRLF
V: TRBV19; J: TRBJ2-3; CDR3: ASSGTRDRGTDTQY
V: TRBV5-1; J: TRBJ1-1; CDR3: ASSPTSLIQGGAF
V: TRBV4-1; J: TRBJ2-3; CDR3: ASSQGTATTDTQY
V: TRBV14; J: TRBJ2-7; CDR3: ASSQNRDYRFYEQY
V: TRBV6-5; J: TRBJ2-7; CDR3: ATWNGGGFYEQY
V: TRBV27; J: TRBJ1-5; CDR3: ASSYGPGQPQH
V: TRBV2; J: TRBJ2-3; CDR3: ASSDRTDTQY
V: TRBV29-1; J: TRBJ2-2; CDR3: SVEDYSEGVGTGELF